These 25 T cell receptor beta chains were sequenced from one sample in a study of molecular identifiers for immune sequencing clone quantification. TCRdb itself ran the PCR reads through MiXCR, one entry per CDR3 protein. The sample lists around 100,000 distinct CDR3 sequences; around 33% were seen once. The sequenced sample consisted of naive CD8+ T cells from blood, with Jurkat cell RNA spiked in. As for subset: FACS-sorted CD8+CD4-CCR7+CD45RA+ naive T cells. The receptors were gathered from a human donor in good health. Some libraries in this study had Jurkat cell RNA spiked in.

The chain combines TRBV19 with TRBJ2-3; 8 bases are shared with TRBD1. The CDR3 covers 15 residues. V dropped 5 bases and J dropped 7; count of bases not matched to a gene: 11. Germline V CDR1 and CDR2: LNHDA, SQIVND (reference sequence). Here the CDR3 reads CASSAAGTGGYTQYF. For the CDR3, the DNA is TGTGCCAGTAGTGCTGCCGGGACAGGAGGGTATACGCAGTATTTT.

In its sample, this clonotype was seen many times. The chain carries TRBV29-1 and TRBJ1-1; 9 bases line up with TRBD1. Germline CDR1 reads SQVTM; CDR2 reads ANQGSEA. The length of the CDR3 is 14 residues. V was pared by 7 bases and J by 5 bases, with 11 bases of the junction left unmatched. CDR3 nucleotide sequence: TGCAGCGGTCAACCGGGACAGGGAGTAACTGAAGCTTTCTTT. Translating gives CSGQPGQGVTEAFF.

This clonotype was observed a handful of times. This chain links TRBV7-9 with TRBJ2-2, with 8 nucleotides matching TRBD1. Unmatched junction bases numbered 6, after V lost 7 bases and J lost 5 bases. Germline V gene sequence: CDR1 SEHNR, CDR2 FQNEAQ (reference sequence). The CDR3 is 14 residues long. The chain's CDR3 is CASKGTGVTGELFF. The CDR3 DNA reads TGTGCCAGCAAAGGGACAGGAGTGACCGGGGAGCTGTTTTTT.

This clonotype occurred many times. The chain employs TRBV28 and TRBJ2-3; 10 bases agree with TRBD2. Germline CDR1 and CDR2: MDHEN and SYDVKM. The CDR3 covers 15 residues. V dropped 5 bases and J dropped 0; count of bases not matched to a gene: 2. CDR3 nucleotide sequence: TGTGCCAGCAGTGGACTAGCGGCTAGCACAGATACGCAGTATTTT. This gives the protein CASSGLAASTDTQYF.

The chain is built from TRBV20-1 and TRBJ2-7; 7 bases are shared with TRBD1. Losses at the gene ends were 6 bases for V and 4 bases for J; bases not matched to a gene: 9. The CDR3 runs to 13 residues. Germline CDR1 reads DFQATT; CDR2 reads SNEGSKA (reference sequence). The CDR3, as DNA: TGCAGTGCGACCGACAGGGTTGTTTACGAGCAGTACTTC. Translating gives CSATDRVVYEQYF.

This clonotype was seen a few times. The chain carries TRBV7-6 and TRBJ2-3, with D possibly matching TRBD2 (5 bases). Germline loops: CDR1 SGHVS, CDR2 FNYEAQ. CDR3 length: 17 residues. The V gene lost 4 bases and the J gene lost 1 base, with 18 bases spanning the gap. CDR3 amino acids: CASSSLGGRVGTDTQYF. CDR3 DNA sequence: TGTGCCAGCAGCTCTCTTGGCGGGCGGGTGGGCACAGATACGCAGTATTTT.

This chain joins TRBV5-3 and TRBJ2-7; the D gene is possibly TRBD1 (6 bases). TRBV5-3 is classed as an ORF, of uncertain function. V was shortened by 8 bases and J by 3 bases, with 15 bases between the two germline ends. The CDR3 has 13 residues. CDR3 region: CASCLSRGYEQYF. The CDR3 DNA reads as TGTGCCAGCTGCTTGAGCAGGGGCTACGAGCAGTACTTC.

This clonotype was counted many times. V and J are TRBV28 and TRBJ2-3, with D hard to call. Germline values: CDR1 MDHEN, CDR2 SYDVKM. The CDR3 has 16 residues. Between the trimmed V and J ends, which lost 4 bases and 1 base, there was a span of 15 bases. The CDR3 protein is CASSWDPTRGTDTQYF. In nucleotides, the CDR3 is TGTGCCAGCAGTTGGGATCCAACCCGGGGCACAGATACGCAGTATTTT.

This clonotype has ten or more counts. This chain connects TRBV9 to TRBJ2-3; D unclear. CDR3 length: 12 amino acids. Deletions cut 3 bases from V and 4 bases from J, with 6 bases between. Germline CDR1 SGDLS, CDR2 YYNGEE. DNA for the CDR3: TGTGCCAGCAGCGCTACACCAGATACGCAGTATTTT. Protein sequence: CASSATPDTQYF.

The V and J genes are TRBV4-2 and TRBJ1-5; D is possibly TRBD1 (5 bases). V lost 3 bases to trimming and J lost 2 bases, with 11 bases between them. The CDR3 has 15 amino acids. CDR1 and CDR2 (germline): LGHNA, YNFKEQ. CDR3 DNA: TGTGCCAGCAGCCATGATGGGGGTGGCAATCAGCCCCAGCATTTT. Residues: CASSHDGGGNQPQHF.

This clonotype was recorded at least ten times. One end of the junction varies from germline; a read error may be responsible. The chain links TRBV4-1 to TRBJ1-1; D is undetermined. There are 15 residues in the CDR3. Germline V gene lookup returns CDR1 MGHRA and CDR2 YSYEKL. The CDR3 DNA sequence: TGCGCCAGCAGCCAAGATGATCGCAGGACCATCCGAAATCTCTTT. Its translation is CASSQDDRRTIRNLF.

This clonotype showed up just a few times. CDR3 coding DNA: TGTGCCAGCAGCCCGGTAGCGGGAGGGCCTATCGGGGACGAGCAGTACTTC. Its translation: CASSPVAGGPIGDEQYF. This rearrangement joins TRBV7-6 to TRBJ2-7; 11 nucleotides agree with TRBD2. Unmatched junction bases numbered 14, after V lost 5 bases and J lost 5 bases. CDR3 length equals 17 residues. Per the germline V gene, CDR1 is SGHVS and CDR2 is FNYEAQ. The entire variable domain, with the rest obtained from reference TRBV7-6 and TRBJ2-7, is as follows: GAGVSQSPRYKVTKRGQDVALRCDPISGHVSLYWYRQALGQGPEFLTYFNYEAQQDKSGLPNDRFSAERPEGSISTLTIQRTEQRDSAMYRCASSPVAGGPIGDEQYFGPGTRLTVT.

The chain links TRBV6-4 to TRBJ2-5; unclear D gene. The CDR3 is 13 amino acids. Germline V gives CDR1 MRHNA, CDR2 SNTAGT. Trimming took off 3 bases at V and 3 bases at J, with 8 bases between the two ends. The CDR3 DNA sequence: TGTGCCAGCAGTGAAGGTCCAGAAGAGACCCAGTACTTC. Its translation: CASSEGPEETQYF.

The genes are TRBV3-1 and TRBJ1-4; maybe TRBD1 (5 bases). This CDR3 is built from 15 residues. Trimming removed 1 base from V and 5 bases from J, with 11 bases in between. The germline V gene encodes CDR1 LGHDT and CDR2 YNNKEL (reference sequence). The CDR3 spells CASSQGGTLNEKLFF. Here the CDR3 DNA reads TGTGCCAGCAGCCAAGGTGGGACCTTGAATGAAAAACTGTTTTTT.

This clonotype has more than one count but fewer than ten. J is TRBJ2-3 and V is TRBV13; tentative D call: TRBD2 (6 bases). Trimming took off 4 bases at V and 0 bases at J, with 8 bases between the two ends. This CDR3 has 14 residues. The germline gives CDR1 PRHDT, CDR2 FYEKMQ (reference sequence). The chain's CDR3 is CASSSGTSTDTQYF. As DNA, the CDR3 is TGTGCCAGCAGCTCCGGGACTAGCACAGATACGCAGTATTTT.

In its sample, this clonotype was seen many times. The chain uses TRBV25-1 and TRBJ2-5, with D perhaps matching TRBD1 or TRBD2 (5 bases each). CDR1 is MGHDK and CDR2 is SYGVNS in the germline V gene. The CDR3 loop spans 12 amino acids. The V end lost 8 bases, the J end lost 1 base, and 8 bases lay between the germline ends. The CDR3 DNA follows: TGTGCCAGCGGGGGTCCCCAAGAGACCCAGTACTTC. Its protein product is CASGGPQETQYF.

The chain couples TRBV4-3 to TRBJ2-7, with TRBD1 as a possible D gene (5 bases). Germline values: CDR1 LGHNA, CDR2 YSLEER. The CDR3 extends over 20 amino acids. Trimming removed 0 bases at V and 0 bases at J, with 24 bases between. In DNA, the CDR3 is TGCGCCAGCAGCCAAGAAGGCCCAGCTTTTACAGGACCTAACTCCTACGAGCAGTACTTC. This sequence encodes CASSQEGPAFTGPNSYEQYF.

This clonotype was counted many times. The J gene is TRBJ2-7, the V gene TRBV7-9; 9 bases agree with TRBD2. The germline V gene has CDR1 SEHNR and CDR2 FQNEAQ (reference sequence). Trimming took 1 base from V and 1 from J; bases not matched to a gene: 2. The CDR3 is 15 residues long. The CDR3 here is CASSLGTSASYEQYF. DNA for the CDR3: TGTGCCAGCAGCTTAGGGACTAGCGCATCCTACGAGCAGTACTTC.

Only one count was recorded for this clonotype. A much larger clone is a single base away; this may be a read error. The CDR3 ends on some other residue instead of the conserved phenylalanine or tryptophan, so this is likely a read error. The chain joins TRBV28 to TRBJ2-7, with D perhaps TRBD1 or TRBD2 (6 bases each). The CDR3 has 14 amino acids. Trimming left V 2 bases short and J 7 bases short, with 15 bases between. Germline V CDR1 and CDR2: MDHEN, SYDVKM. The CDR3 is CASSLARGPGEQYS. The CDR3 DNA reads as TGTGCCAGCAGTTTAGCCCGGGGGCCAGGTGAGCAGTACTCC.

This clonotype was observed at least ten times. The V and J genes are TRBV7-2 and TRBJ2-1; D ambiguous. The CDR3 sequence is 13 residues long. Germline-derived CDR1 and CDR2 are SGHTA and FQGNSA. Deletions cut 6 bases from V and 8 bases from J, with 14 bases between. In DNA, the CDR3 is TGTGCCAGCAGGCCCCTAGGATCGGATGAGCAGTTCTTC. This encodes CASRPLGSDEQFF.

This clonotype was detected many times. The chain links TRBV6-5 to TRBJ2-7, with a tentative D call TRBD1 (5 bases). The CDR3 loop spans 13 amino acids. Germline assignment: CDR1 MNHEY and CDR2 SVGAGI. Trimming pared 0 bases from V and 3 bases from J, leaving 6 bases between. CDR3 residues: CASSYSGDYEQYF. The CDR3 DNA is TGTGCCAGCAGTTACTCAGGGGACTACGAGCAGTACTTC.

The table lists this clonotype with a few counts. V and J are TRBV29-1 and TRBJ1-5, with no clear D. The ends were cut back, 7 bases at V and 11 bases at J, with 18 bases in the middle. The CDR3 is made up of 12 amino acids. Germline V gene lookup returns CDR1 SQVTM and CDR2 ANQGSEA. The CDR3 here is CSARTDDGAQHF. CDR3 in DNA: TGCAGCGCCCGGACGGATGATGGGGCCCAGCATTTT.

V usage is TRBV20-1 and J usage is TRBJ2-1; 8 bases are shared with TRBD2. V was clipped by 2 bases and J by 9 bases; unmatched bases: 3. Per germline, CDR1 DFQATT and CDR2 SNEGSKA (reference sequence). The CDR3 is 12 amino acids. The CDR3 is CSARSGGGEQFF. CDR3 nucleotide sequence: TGCAGTGCTAGAAGCGGGGGCGGTGAGCAGTTCTTC.

This clonotype was seen many times. V and J are TRBV20-1 and TRBJ2-7, with 10 nucleotides matching TRBD2. Per the germline V gene, CDR1 is DFQATT and CDR2 is SNEGSKA (reference sequence). Trimming at V came to 1 base and at J to 3 bases, leaving 3 bases not matched to a gene. The CDR3 has 14 amino acids. The CDR3 DNA reads TGCAGTGCTAGAGCGGCTAGCGGGAGCTACGAGCAGTACTTC. It yields the protein CSARAASGSYEQYF.

The sample holds a few counts of this clonotype. This chain links TRBV25-1 with TRBJ2-3; possibly TRBD2 for D (5 bases). Germline V lookup: CDR1 MGHDK, CDR2 SYGVNS. CDR3 length: 15 amino acids. Trimming took 1 base from V and 2 from J, leaving 10 bases between them. The chain's CDR3 is CASSEFGLLTDTQYF. Here the CDR3 DNA reads TGTGCCAGCAGTGAATTTGGACTTCTCACAGATACGCAGTATTTT. The full variable domain, completed using reference TRBV25-1 and TRBJ2-3, is EADIYQTPRYLVIGTGKKITLECSQTMGHDKMYWYQQDPGMELHLIHYSYGVNSTEKGDLSSESTVSRIRTEHFPLTLESARPSHTSQYLCASSEFGLLTDTQYFGPGTRLTVL.